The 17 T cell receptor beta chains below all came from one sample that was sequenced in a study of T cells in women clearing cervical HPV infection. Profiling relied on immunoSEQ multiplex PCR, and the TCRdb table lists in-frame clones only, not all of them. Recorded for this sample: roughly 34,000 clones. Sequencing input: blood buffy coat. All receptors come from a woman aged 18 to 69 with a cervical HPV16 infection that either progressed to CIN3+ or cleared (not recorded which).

Here the CDR3 reads CASRAAGTRAGYTF. The CDR3 bases that were read are TGTGCCAGCAGGGCGGCCGGGACAAGGGCTGGC. The chain is built from TRBV27 and TRBJ1-2; the D gene is possibly TRBD1 (6 bases). The sequence runs out 3 residues before the end of the CDR3; the remainder is reconstructed from the germline J gene. Germline V gene sequence: CDR1 MNHEY, CDR2 SMNVEV (reference sequence). The CDR3 sequence is 14 residues long. The V end was cut by 6 bases, the J end by 7 bases, with 18 bases between.

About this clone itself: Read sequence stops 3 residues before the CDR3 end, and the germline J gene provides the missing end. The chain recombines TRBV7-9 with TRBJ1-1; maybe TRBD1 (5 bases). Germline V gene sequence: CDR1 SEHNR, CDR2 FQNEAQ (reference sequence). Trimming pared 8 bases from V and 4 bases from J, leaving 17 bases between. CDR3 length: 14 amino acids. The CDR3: CASWDGGAGTEAFF. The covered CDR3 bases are TGTGCCAGCTGGGATGGTGGGGCCGGCACTGAA.

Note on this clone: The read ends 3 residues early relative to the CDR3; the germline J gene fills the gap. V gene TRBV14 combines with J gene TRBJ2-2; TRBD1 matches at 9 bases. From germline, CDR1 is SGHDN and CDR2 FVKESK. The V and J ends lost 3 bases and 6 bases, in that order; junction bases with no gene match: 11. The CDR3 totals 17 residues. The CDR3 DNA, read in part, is TGTGCCAGCAGCCACCTACAGGGGGCCCTATCCGCCGGGGAG. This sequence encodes CASSHLQGALSAGE. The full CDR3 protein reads CASSHLQGALSAGELFF. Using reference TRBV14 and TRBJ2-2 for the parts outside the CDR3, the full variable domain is EAGVTQFPSHSVIEKGQTVTLRCDPISGHDNLYWYRRVMGKEIKFLLHFVKESKQDESGMPNNRFLAERTGGTYSTLKVQPAELEDSGVYFCASSHLQGALSAGELFFGEGSRLTVL.

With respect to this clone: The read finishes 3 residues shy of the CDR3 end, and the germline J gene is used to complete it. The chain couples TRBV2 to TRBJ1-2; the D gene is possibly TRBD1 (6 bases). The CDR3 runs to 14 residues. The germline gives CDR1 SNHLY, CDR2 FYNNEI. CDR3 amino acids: CASSLGGAIGGYTF. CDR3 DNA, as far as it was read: TGTGCCAGCAGCCTCGGGGGGGCCATAGGGGGC.

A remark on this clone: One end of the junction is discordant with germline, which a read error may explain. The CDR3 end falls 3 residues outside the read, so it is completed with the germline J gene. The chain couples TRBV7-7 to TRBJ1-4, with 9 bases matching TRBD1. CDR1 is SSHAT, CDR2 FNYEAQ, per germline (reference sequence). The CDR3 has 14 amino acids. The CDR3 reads CASSRGTGSEKLFF. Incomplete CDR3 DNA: TGTGCTAGCAGTAGAGGGACAGGGAGTGAAAAA.

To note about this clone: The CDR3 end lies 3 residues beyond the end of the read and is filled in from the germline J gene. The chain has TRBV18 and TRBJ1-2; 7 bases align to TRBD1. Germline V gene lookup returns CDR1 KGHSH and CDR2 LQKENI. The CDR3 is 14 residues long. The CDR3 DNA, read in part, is TGTGCCAGCTCACCAATTGAGGGGACAGACGAC. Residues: CASSPIEGTDD. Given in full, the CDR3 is CASSPIEGTDDYTF.

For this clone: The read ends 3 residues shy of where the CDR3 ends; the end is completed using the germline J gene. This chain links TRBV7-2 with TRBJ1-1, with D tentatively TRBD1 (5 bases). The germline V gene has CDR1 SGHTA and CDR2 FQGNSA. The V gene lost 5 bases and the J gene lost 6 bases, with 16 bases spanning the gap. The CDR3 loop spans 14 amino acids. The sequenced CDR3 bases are TGTGCCAGCAGCCGAGGGGCCGCTTGGCCTGAA. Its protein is CASSRGAAWPE. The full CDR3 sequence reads CASSRGAAWPEAFF.

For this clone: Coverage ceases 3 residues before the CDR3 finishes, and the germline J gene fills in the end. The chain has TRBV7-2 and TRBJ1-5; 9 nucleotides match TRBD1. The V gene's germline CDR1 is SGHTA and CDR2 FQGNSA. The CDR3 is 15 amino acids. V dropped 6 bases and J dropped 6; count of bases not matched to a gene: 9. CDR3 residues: CASSIQGAPGQPQHF. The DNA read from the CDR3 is TGTGCCAGCAGTATACAGGGGGCGCCGGGTCAGCCC.

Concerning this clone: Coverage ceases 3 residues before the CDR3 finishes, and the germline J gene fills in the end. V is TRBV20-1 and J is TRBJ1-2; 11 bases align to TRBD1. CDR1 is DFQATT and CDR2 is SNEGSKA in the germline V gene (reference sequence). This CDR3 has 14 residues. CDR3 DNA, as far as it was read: TGCAGTGCTGCTCGGACAGGGGGCGCCTGGGGC. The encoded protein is CSAARTGGAWG. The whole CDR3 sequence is CSAARTGGAWGYTF.

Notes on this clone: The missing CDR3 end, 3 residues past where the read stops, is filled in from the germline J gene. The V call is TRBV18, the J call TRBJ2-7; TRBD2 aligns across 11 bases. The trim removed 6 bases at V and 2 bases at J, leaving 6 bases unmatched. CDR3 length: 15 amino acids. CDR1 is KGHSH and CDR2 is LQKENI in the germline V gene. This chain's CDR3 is CASSATSGATYEQYF. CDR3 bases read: TGTGCCAGCTCGGCGACTAGCGGGGCAACCTACGAG.

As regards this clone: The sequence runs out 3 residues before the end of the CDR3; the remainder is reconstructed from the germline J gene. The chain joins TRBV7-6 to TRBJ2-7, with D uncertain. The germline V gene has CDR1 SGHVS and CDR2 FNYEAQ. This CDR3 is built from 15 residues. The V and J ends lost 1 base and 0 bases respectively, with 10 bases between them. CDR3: CASSLESVGSYEQYF. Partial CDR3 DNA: TGTGCCAGCAGCTTAGAATCGGTCGGCTCCTACGAG.

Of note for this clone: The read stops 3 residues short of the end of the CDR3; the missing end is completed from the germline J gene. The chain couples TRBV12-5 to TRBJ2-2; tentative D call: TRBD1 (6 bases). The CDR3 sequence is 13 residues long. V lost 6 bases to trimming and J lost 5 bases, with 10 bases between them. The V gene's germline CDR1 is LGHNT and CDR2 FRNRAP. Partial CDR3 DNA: TGTGCTAGTGGGGTACAGGGAACCGGGGAG. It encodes CASGVQGTGE. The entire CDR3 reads CASGVQGTGELFF.

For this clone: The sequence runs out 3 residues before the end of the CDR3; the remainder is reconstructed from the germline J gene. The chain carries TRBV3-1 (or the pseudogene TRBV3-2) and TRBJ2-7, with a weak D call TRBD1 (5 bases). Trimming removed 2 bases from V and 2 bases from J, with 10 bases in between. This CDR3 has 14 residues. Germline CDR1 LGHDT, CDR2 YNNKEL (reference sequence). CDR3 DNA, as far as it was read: TGTGCCAGCAGCCAAATCCCAGGGACCTACGAG. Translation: CASSQIPGTYE. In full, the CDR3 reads CASSQIPGTYEQYF.

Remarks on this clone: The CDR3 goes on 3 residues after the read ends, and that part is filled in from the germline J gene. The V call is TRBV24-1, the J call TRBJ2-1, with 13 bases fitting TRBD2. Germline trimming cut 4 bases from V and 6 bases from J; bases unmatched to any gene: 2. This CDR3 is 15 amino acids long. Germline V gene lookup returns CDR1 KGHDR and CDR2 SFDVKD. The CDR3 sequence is CATSDRTSGGNEQFF. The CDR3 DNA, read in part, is TGTGCCACCAGTGACCGGACTAGCGGGGGCAATGAG.

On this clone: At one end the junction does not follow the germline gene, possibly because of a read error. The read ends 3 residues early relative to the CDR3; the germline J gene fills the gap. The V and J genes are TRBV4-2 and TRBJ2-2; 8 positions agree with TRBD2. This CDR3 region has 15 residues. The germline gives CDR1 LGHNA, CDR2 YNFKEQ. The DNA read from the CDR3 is TGCGCCAGCAGCCAAGTAGCGGGGTTCCCCGGGGAG. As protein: CASSQVAGFPGE. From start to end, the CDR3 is CASSQVAGFPGELFF.

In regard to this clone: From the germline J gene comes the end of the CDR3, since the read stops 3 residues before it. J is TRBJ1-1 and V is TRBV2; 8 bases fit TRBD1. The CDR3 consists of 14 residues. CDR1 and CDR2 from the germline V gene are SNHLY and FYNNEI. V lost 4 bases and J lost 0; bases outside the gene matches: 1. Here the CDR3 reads CASSATGVNTEAFF. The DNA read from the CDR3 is TGTGCCAGCAGTGCGACAGGGGTGAACACTGAA.

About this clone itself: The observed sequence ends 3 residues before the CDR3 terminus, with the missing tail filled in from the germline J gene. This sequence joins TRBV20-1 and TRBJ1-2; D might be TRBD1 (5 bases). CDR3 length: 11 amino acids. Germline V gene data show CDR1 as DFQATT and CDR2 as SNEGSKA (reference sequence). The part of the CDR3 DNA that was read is TGCAGTGCTAGACAGGGTATGGGC. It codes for CSARQGMG. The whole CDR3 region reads CSARQGMGYTF.